Listed here is a single T cell receptor beta chain. This CDR3 contains 14 residues. Per germline, CDR1 SGHTA and CDR2 FQGNSA. V lost 6 bases to trimming and J lost 8 bases, with 17 bases between them. The assay was immunoSEQ multiplex PCR, and TCRdb's table has in-frame clones only and misses some. The sample shows more than 70,000 clones, 91% of them seen only once. The data were taken from a study of control samples from healthy donors and cancer patients. The clonotype comes from a woman under 40 in good health. The source material was blood. The chain employs TRBV7-2 and TRBJ2-1, with D perhaps TRBD1 (6 bases). CDR3 in amino acids: CASSSGTRAHEQFF. The CDR3 DNA reads as TGTGCCAGCAGTTCAGGGACAAGGGCCCATGAGCAGTTCTTC.